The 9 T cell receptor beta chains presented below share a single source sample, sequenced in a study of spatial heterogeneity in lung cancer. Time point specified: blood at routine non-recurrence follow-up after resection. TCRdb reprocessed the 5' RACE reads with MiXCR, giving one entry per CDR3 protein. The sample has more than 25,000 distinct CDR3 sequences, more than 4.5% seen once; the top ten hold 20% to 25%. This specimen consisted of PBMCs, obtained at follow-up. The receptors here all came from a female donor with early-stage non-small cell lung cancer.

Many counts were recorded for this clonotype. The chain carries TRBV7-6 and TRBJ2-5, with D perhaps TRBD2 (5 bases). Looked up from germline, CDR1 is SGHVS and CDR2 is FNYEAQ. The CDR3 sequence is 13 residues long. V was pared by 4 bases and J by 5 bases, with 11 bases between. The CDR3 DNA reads TGTGCCAGCAGCTACGGACTGGCGGAGACCCAGTACTTC. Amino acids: CASSYGLAETQYF.

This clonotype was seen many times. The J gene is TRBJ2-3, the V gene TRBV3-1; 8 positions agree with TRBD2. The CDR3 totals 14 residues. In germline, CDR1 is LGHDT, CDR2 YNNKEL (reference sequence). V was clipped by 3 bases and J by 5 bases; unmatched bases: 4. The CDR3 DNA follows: TGTGCCAGCAGCCAGGAGCGGGGGCGAGATACGCAGTATTTT. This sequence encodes CASSQERGRDTQYF.

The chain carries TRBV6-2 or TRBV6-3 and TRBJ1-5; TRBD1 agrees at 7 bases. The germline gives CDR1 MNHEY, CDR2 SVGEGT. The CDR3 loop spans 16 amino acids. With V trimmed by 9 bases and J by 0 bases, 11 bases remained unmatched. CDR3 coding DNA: TGTGCCAGTGCCTGGGGACAGCGATATAGCAATCAGCCCCAGCATTTT. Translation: CASAWGQRYSNQPQHF.

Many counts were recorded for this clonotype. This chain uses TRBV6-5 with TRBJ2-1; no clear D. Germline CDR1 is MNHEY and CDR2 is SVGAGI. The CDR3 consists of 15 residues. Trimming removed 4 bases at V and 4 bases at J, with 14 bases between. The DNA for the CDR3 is TGTGCCAGCAGTTCTTTTACAAATTCGTACAATGAGCAGTTCTTC. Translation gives CASSSFTNSYNEQFF.

CDR3 DNA sequence: TGTGCCAGCAGATCGGGACAGGATAATTCACCCCTCCACTTT. Its protein product is CASRSGQDNSPLHF. The chain uses TRBV28 and TRBJ1-6, with 8 bases identical to TRBD1. The trim removed 6 bases at V and 5 bases at J, leaving 3 bases unmatched. CDR1 and CDR2 from the germline V gene are MDHEN and SYDVKM. The CDR3 sequence is 14 residues long.

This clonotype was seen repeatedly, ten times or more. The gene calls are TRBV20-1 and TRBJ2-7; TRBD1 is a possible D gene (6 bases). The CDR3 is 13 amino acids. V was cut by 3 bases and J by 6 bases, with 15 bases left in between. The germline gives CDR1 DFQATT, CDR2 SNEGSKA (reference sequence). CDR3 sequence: CSASRTGKGEQYF. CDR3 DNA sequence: TGCAGTGCTAGCCGTACAGGGAAAGGCGAGCAGTACTTC.

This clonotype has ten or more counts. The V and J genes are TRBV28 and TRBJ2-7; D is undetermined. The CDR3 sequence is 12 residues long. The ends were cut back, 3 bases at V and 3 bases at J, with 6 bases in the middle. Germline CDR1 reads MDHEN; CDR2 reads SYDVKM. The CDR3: CASSFKFYEQYF. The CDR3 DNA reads TGTGCCAGCAGTTTCAAGTTCTACGAGCAGTACTTC.

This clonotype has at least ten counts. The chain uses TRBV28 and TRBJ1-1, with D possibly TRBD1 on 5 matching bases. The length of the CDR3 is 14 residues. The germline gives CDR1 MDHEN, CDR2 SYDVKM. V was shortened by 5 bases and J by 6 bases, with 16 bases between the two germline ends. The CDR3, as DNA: TGTGCCAGCAGTCCGGGACCTTCCCCTCCTGAAGCTTTCTTT. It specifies CASSPGPSPPEAFF.

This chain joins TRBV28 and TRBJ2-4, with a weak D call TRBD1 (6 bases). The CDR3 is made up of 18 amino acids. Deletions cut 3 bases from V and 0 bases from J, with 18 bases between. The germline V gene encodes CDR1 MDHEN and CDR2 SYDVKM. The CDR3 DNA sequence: TGTGCCAGCAGTTTTTGGACAGCCAGGCCGATAGCCAAAAACATTCAGTACTTC. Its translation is CASSFWTARPIAKNIQYF.